This TCR beta chain was sequenced for a study of T-cell memory formation after mild COVID-19. There are a few counts of this clonotype. Its target is not known. MiXCR was run by TCRdb on the 5' RACE reads, yielding one entry per CDR3 protein. The sample lists about 120,000 distinct CDR3 sequences; around a sixth were seen once. Study-wide results and caveats: Pre-infection memory showed some responding clones, and this suggested that cross-reactive memory joined. Still unconfirmed is whether the second-wave clones peaking on day 37 recognized SARS-CoV-2.

The ends lost 5 bases at V and 3 bases at J; junction bases unmatched: 13. The CDR3 contains 18 residues. Germline lookup yields CDR1 SGHTA and CDR2 FQGNSA. V and J are TRBV7-2 and TRBJ2-2; 9 bases match TRBD1. The TCR comes from an adult woman who had mild COVID-19 (a few samples of this study predate the infection). Cell type and time point are not known. The sample comprised PBMCs or a T cell subset sorted from them (not recorded which). In DNA, the CDR3 is TGTGCCAGCAGCCCTAGGATTGGGACAGGGTTGTACACCGGGGAGCTGTTTTTT. Its translation: CASSPRIGTGLYTGELFF.